These T cell receptor beta chains were read from a single sample in a study of blood T cell repertoires in COVID-19. Sequencing used immunoSEQ multiplex PCR; TCRdb keeps in-frame clones, though not all of them. The repertoire holds roughly 140,000 clones, approximately 80% seen once, with about 5% in the top ten. The sample was peripheral blood. Receptor source: a woman in her fifties or sixties with acute or convalescent COVID-19. The CDR3 runs from the conserved cysteine through the conserved F or W. The D gene is left open where the match is weak. Size is stated for part of the rows, as once, few or many counts, or as a class when the clone is expanded.

j_call d_call clone_size cdr3_length v_call cdr3_aa cdr3_nt
TRBJ1-5 - medium-sized 13 TRBV3-1/TRBV3-2 CASSQDGGQPQHF TGTGCCAGCAGCCAAGACGGAGGGCAGCCCCAGCATTTT
TRBJ2-7 TRBD1 - 14 TRBV11-1 CASSSTGNSYEQYF TGTGCCAGCAGTTCGACAGGGAACTCCTACGAGCAGTACTTC
TRBJ1-1 - - 12 TRBV14 CASSHMNTEAFF TGTGCCAGCAGCCACATGAACACTGAAGCTTTCTTT
TRBJ2-1 TRBD2 - 15 TRBV19 CASKRAGGPYNEQFF TGTGCCAGTAAAAGAGCGGGGGGGCCCTACAATGAGCAGTTCTTC
TRBJ1-5 TRBD1 once 17 TRBV28 CASSFMVPDRVDQPQHF TGTGCCAGCAGTTTTATGGTACCGGACAGGGTGGATCAGCCCCAGCATTTT
TRBJ1-1 - - 11 TRBV7-9 CASQGNTEAFF TGTGCCAGCCAGGGGAACACTGAAGCTTTCTTT
TRBJ1-1 - - 14 TRBV2 CASSAAGANTEAFF TGTGCCAGCAGTGCCGCGGGGGCCAACACTGAAGCTTTCTTT
TRBJ1-4 - - 15 TRBV7-2 CASSLGWLGNEKLFF TGTGCCAGCAGCTTAGGGTGGCTGGGCAACGAAAAACTGTTTTTT
TRBJ1-5 - - 15 TRBV6-2/TRBV6-3 CASSYPTGSNQPQHF TGTGCCAGCAGTTACCCAACCGGTAGCAATCAGCCCCAGCATTTT
TRBJ2-5 - - 13 TRBV2 CASSERGRETQYF TGTGCCAGCAGTGAACGAGGGCGGGAGACCCAGTACTTC
TRBJ1-4 TRBD1 few 16 TRBV27 CASSLHRTGRNEKLFF TGTGCCAGCAGTTTGCACAGGACAGGGCGCAATGAAAAACTGTTTTTT
TRBJ2-5 TRBD2 - 15 TRBV10-3 CATQKSRGGGETQYF TGTGCCACCCAAAAATCGCGCGGGGGTGGAGAGACCCAGTACTTC
TRBJ1-5 - - 15 TRBV7-6 CASSSQDGGSQPQHF TGTGCCAGCAGCTCCCAGGACGGGGGTTCTCAGCCCCAGCATTTT
TRBJ1-2 - - 12 TRBV7-9 CASSLRDYGYTF TGTGCCAGCAGCTTACGGGACTATGGCTACACCTTC
TRBJ1-5 - - 15 TRBV5-5 CASSLEGDSNQPQHF TGTGCCAGCAGCTTGGAGGGGGATAGCAATCAGCCCCAGCATTTT
TRBJ1-4 - - 17 TRBV19 CASSRSYSQATNEKLFF TGTGCCAGTAGTCGGTCCTATTCCCAGGCAACTAATGAAAAACTGTTTTTT
TRBJ2-3 - - 16 TRBV9 CASSVAGDSRWDTQYF TGTGCCAGCAGCGTAGCTGGGGACTCCCGCTGGGATACGCAGTATTTT
TRBJ1-6 - - 17 TRBV27 CASSKIQVYSYNSPLHF TGTGCCAGCAGTAAAATACAGGTGTACTCCTATAATTCACCCCTCCACTTT
TRBJ1-5 - few 16 TRBV6-2/TRBV6-3 CASSYLSGGANQPQHF TGTGCCAGCAGTTACCTTAGCGGGGGGGCCAATCAGCCCCAGCATTTT
TRBJ2-7 TRBD2 - 15 TRBV30 CAWSVGVAGGNEQYF TGTGCCTGGAGTGTGGGGGTAGCGGGGGGAAACGAGCAGTACTTC
TRBJ2-1 TRBD2 - 13 TRBV30 CAWSWTSGAMEFF TGTGCCTGGAGTTGGACTAGCGGGGCTATGGAGTTCTTC
TRBJ1-1 TRBD1 - 13 TRBV27 CASRRDRDTEAFF TGTGCCAGCAGGCGAGACAGGGACACTGAAGCTTTCTTT
TRBJ2-5 - - 15 TRBV5-1 CASSLQGRVVETQYF TGCGCCAGCAGCTTACAGGGCCGGGTAGTAGAGACCCAGTACTTC
TRBJ1-2 - - 14 TRBV28 CASSSQPRGYGYTF TGTGCCAGCAGTAGCCAGCCCAGGGGCTATGGCTACACCTTC
TRBJ2-1 - - 11 TRBV20-1 CSAPFGGRQFF TGCAGTGCTCCTTTCGGGGGTCGGCAGTTCTTC
TRBJ2-3 TRBD2 - 14 TRBV5-1 CASSDTSGTDTQYF TGCGCCAGCAGCGACACTAGCGGCACAGATACGCAGTATTTT
TRBJ2-1 TRBD2 - 16 TRBV5-1 CASSSIAGGSVNEQFF TGCGCCAGCAGCTCCATAGCGGGGGGCTCAGTCAATGAGCAGTTCTTC
TRBJ1-1 - - 17 TRBV7-6 CASSPGPGEEPNTEAFF TGTGCCAGCAGCCCCGGCCCGGGGGAGGAACCGAACACTGAAGCTTTCTTT
TRBJ2-7 - - 14 TRBV6-2/TRBV6-3 CASSDRRERAEQYF TGTGCCAGCAGTGACCGACGGGAACGAGCCGAGCAGTACTTC
TRBJ2-5 - - 14 TRBV6-1 CASSEPGGPKTQYF TGTGCCAGCAGTGAACCGGGGGGCCCAAAGACCCAGTACTTC
TRBJ1-1 - once 13 TRBV18 CASSPLQQAEAFF TGTGCCAGCTCACCATTGCAACAGGCTGAAGCTTTCTTT
TRBJ1-1 TRBD1 - 14 TRBV5-1 CASSVGQGSAEAFF TGCGCCAGCAGCGTGGGACAGGGGAGCGCTGAAGCTTTCTTT
TRBJ1-2 - - 15 TRBV6-1 CASSEAFGQGKGYTF TGTGCCAGCAGTGAAGCGTTCGGGCAGGGGAAGGGCTACACCTTC
TRBJ1-4 TRBD1 - 16 TRBV28 CASEKYRGLNNEKLFF TGTGCCAGCGAGAAATACAGGGGCCTAAACAATGAAAAACTGTTTTTT
TRBJ1-4 - once 14 TRBV27 CASSFNRLNEKLFF TGTGCCAGCAGTTTTAACAGACTAAATGAAAAACTGTTTTTT
TRBJ1-5 - few 14 TRBV15 CATSRYREKQPQHF TGTGCCACCAGCAGGTACAGGGAAAAGCAGCCCCAGCATTTT
TRBJ1-3 TRBD1 - 17 TRBV7-8 CASSPYGTGTSGNTIYF TGTGCCAGCAGCCCATACGGGACAGGGACCTCTGGAAACACCATATATTTT
TRBJ2-5 TRBD2 - 19 TRBV18 CASSPSASGGPNGGETQYF TGTGCCAGCTCACCATCGGCTAGCGGGGGCCCCAACGGGGGAGAGACCCAGTACTTC
TRBJ1-1 - - 17 TRBV27 CASSLFGEGRRNTEAFF TGTGCCAGCAGTTTATTCGGGGAGGGAAGACGGAACACTGAAGCTTTCTTT
TRBJ1-1 TRBD1 - 14 TRBV24-1 CATSDTDRDTEAFF TGTGCCACCAGTGACACTGACAGGGACACTGAAGCTTTCTTT
TRBJ2-1 TRBD1 - 18 TRBV3-1/TRBV3-2 CASSQERLRTGPYNEQFF TGTGCCAGCAGCCAAGAGAGACTCAGGACAGGGCCCTACAATGAGCAGTTCTTC
TRBJ1-5 TRBD1 - 14 TRBV6-2/TRBV6-3 CASSSGQDNQPQHF TGTGCCAGCAGTTCTGGACAGGATAATCAGCCCCAGCATTTT
TRBJ2-5 - - 16 TRBV11-2 CASSFFSGDVEETQYF TGTGCCAGCAGCTTTTTCTCAGGGGATGTCGAAGAGACCCAGTACTTC
TRBJ1-5 - - 13 TRBV19 CASSPPAGGPQHF TGTGCCAGTAGCCCGCCGGCGGGGGGGCCCCAGCATTTT
TRBJ1-1 - - 16 TRBV7-3 CASSQLARGGNTEAFF TGTGCCAGCAGCCAATTAGCCCGAGGAGGGAACACTGAAGCTTTCTTT
TRBJ2-6 - once 18 TRBV3-1/TRBV3-2 CASSQEGAAPSGANVLTF TGTGCCAGCAGCCAAGAGGGGGCGGCCCCCTCTGGGGCCAACGTCCTGACTTTC
TRBJ1-5 TRBD1 - 15 TRBV7-2 CASSPLGQGHQPQHF TGTGCCAGCAGTCCCCTGGGACAGGGCCACCAGCCCCAGCATTTT
TRBJ1-1 - once 14 TRBV11-3 CASSFGGKNTEAFF TGTGCCAGCAGCTTCGGAGGAAAGAACACTGAAGCTTTCTTT
TRBJ1-1 - - 12 TRBV5-1 CASGSGNTEAFF TGCGCCAGCGGCAGCGGGAACACTGAAGCTTTCTTT
TRBJ1-4 - - 14 TRBV9 CASSVGGALEKLFF TGTGCCAGCAGCGTAGGCGGGGCACTTGAAAAACTGTTTTTT
TRBJ2-2 TRBD2 - 16 TRBV11-2 CASTSWTSGGTGELFF TGTGCCAGCACCTCTTGGACTAGCGGGGGCACCGGGGAGCTGTTTTTT